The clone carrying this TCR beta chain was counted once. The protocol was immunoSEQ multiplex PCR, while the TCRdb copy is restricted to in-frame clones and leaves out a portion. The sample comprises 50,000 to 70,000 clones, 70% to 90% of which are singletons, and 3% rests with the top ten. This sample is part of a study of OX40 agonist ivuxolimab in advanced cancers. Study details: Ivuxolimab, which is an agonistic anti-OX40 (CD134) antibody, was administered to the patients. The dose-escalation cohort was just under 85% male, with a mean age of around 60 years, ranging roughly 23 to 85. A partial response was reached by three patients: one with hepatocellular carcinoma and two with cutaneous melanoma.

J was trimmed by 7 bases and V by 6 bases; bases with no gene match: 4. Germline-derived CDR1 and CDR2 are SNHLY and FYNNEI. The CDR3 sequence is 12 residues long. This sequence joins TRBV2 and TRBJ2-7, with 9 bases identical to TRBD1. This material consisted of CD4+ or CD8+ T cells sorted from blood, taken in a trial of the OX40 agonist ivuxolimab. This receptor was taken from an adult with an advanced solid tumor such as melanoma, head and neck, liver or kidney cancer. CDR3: CASRQGAEEQYF. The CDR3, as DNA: TGTGCCAGCAGACAGGGGGCGGAGGAGCAGTACTTC. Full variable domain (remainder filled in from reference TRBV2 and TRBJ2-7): EPEVTQTPSHQVTQMGQEVILRCVPISNHLYFYWYRQILGQKVEFLVSFYNNEISEKSEIFDDQFSVERPDGSNFTLKIRSTKLEDSAMYFCASRQGAEEQYFGPGTRLTVT.